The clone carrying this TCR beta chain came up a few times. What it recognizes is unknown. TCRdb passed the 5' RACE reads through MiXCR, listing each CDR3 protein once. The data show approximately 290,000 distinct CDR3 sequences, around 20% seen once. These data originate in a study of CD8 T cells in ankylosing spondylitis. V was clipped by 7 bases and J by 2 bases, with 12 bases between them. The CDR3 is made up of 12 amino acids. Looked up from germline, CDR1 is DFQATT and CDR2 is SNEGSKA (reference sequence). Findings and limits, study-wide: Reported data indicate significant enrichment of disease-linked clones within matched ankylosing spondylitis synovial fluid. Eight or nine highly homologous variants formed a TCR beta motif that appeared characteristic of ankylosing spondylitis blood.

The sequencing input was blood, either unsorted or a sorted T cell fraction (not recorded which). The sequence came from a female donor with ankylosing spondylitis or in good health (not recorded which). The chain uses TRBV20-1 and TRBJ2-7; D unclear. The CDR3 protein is CSGSKEAYEQYF. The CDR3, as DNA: TGCAGTGGTAGCAAGGAAGCCTACGAGCAGTACTTC.